This T cell receptor (beta chain) was captured in a study of T cells after yellow fever vaccination. From the 5' RACE reads, TCRdb called clonotypes with MiXCR, one entry per CDR3 protein. The table records fewer than 90,000 distinct CDR3 sequences, roughly 7.4% of them present only once. The CDR3 runs 14 residues. The V gene lost 0 bases and the J gene lost 8 bases, with 11 bases spanning the gap. CDR1 and CDR2 from the germline V gene are MGHRA and YSYEKL. The chain links TRBV4-1 to TRBJ1-5, with D unclear. The source material was CD8+ T cells sorted from PBMCs, sampled 4 to 5 days after the first yellow fever vaccination. The clonotype comes from a man younger than 35 who received the YFV17D yellow fever vaccine. The CDR3 region is CASSQESIREPQHF. In DNA form, the CDR3 reads TGCGCCAGCAGCCAAGAATCCATAAGGGAGCCCCAGCATTTT.